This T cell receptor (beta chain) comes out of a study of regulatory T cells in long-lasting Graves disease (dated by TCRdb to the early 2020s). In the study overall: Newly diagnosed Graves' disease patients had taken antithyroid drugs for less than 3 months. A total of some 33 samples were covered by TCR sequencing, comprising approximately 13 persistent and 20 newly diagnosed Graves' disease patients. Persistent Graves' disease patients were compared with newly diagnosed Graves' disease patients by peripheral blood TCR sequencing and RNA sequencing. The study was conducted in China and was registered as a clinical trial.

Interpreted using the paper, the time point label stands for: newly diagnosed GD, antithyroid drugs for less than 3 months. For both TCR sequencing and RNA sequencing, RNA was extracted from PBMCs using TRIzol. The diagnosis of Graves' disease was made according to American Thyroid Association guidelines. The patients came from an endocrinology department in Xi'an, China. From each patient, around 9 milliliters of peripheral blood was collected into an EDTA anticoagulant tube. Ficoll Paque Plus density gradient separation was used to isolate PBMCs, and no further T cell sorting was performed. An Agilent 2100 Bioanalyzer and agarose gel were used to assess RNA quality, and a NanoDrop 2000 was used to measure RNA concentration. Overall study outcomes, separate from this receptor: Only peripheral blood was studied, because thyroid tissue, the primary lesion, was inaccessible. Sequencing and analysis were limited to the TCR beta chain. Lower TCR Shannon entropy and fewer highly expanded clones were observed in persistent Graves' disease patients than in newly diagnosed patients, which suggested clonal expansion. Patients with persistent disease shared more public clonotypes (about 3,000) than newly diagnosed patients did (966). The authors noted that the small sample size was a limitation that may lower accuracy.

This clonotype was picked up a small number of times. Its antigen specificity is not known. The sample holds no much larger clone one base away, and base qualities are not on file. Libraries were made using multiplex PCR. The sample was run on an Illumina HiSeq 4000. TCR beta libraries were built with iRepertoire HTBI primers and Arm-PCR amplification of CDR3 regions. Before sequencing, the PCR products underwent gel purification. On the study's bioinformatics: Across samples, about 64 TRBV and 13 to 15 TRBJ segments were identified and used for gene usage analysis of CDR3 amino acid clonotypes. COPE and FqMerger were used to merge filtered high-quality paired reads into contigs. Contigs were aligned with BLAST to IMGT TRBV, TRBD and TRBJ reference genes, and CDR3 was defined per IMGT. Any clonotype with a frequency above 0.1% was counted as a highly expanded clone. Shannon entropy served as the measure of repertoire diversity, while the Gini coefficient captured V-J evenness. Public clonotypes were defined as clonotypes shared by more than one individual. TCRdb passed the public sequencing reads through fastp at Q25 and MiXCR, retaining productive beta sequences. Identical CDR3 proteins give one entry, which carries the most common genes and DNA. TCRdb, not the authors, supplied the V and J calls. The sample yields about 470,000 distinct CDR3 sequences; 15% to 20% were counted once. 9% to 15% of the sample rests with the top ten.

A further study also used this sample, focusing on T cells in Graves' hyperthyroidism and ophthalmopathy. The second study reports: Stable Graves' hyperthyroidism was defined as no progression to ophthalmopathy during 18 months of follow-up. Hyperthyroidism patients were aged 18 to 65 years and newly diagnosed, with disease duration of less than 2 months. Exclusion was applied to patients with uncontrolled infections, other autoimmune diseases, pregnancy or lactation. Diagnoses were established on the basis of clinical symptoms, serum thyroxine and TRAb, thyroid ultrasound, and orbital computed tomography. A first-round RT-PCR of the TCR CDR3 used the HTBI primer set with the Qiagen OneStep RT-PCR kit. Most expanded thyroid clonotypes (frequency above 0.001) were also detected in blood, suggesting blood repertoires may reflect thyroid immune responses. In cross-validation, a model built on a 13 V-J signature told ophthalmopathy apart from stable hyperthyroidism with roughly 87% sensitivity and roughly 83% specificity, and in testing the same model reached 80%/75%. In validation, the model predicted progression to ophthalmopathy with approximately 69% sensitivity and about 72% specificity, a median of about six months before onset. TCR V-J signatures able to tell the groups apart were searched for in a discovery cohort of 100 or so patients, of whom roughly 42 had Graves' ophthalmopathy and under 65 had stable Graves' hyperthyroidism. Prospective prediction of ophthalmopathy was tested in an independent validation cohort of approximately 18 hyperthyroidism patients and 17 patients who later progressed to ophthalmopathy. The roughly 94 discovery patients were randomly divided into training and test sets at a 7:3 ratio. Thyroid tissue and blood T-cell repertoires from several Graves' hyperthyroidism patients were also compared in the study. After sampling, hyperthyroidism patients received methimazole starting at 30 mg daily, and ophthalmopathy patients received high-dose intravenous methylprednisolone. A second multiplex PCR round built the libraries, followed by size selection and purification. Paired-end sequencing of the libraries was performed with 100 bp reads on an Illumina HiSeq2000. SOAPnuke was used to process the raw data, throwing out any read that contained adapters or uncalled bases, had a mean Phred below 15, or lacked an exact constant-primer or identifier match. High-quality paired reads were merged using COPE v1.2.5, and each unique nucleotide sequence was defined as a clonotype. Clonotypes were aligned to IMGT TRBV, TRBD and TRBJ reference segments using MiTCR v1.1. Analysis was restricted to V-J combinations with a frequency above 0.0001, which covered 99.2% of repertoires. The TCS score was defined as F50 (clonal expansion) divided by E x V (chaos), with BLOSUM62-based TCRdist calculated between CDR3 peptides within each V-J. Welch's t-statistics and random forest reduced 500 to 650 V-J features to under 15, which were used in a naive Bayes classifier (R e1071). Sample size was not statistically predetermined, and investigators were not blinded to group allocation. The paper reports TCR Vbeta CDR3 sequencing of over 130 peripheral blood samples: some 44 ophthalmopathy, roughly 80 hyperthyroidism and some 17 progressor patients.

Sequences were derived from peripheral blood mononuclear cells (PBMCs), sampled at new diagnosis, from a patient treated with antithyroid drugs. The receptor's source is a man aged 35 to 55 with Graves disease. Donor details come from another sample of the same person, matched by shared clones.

The bases read TGCAGCGTTGGGCCGAGTCCGGATGGCTACACCTTC. This codes for CSVGPSPDGYTF. Recombination linked TRBV29-1 to TRBJ1-2, with the D gene call left open. V is shortened by 4 bases, J by 6 bases, and the region joining them spans 12 bases. From cysteine to phenylalanine, the CDR3 is 12 amino acids long. Only the CDR3 part of the read is kept: 36 bases, read in frame from the first base. CDR1 is given as SQVTM and CDR2 as ANQGSEA, both from the germline V gene.